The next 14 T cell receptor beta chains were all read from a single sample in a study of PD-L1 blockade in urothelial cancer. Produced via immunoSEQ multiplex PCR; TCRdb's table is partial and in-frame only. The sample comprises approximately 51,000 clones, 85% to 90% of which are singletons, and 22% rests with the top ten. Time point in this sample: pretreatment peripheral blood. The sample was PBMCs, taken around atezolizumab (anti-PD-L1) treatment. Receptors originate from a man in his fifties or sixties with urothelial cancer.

CDR3 residues: CASSVGVAGELSYEQYF. For the CDR3, the DNA is TGTGCCAGCAGCGTAGGGGTAGCGGGAGAGTTGAGTTACGAGCAGTACTTC. The chain carries TRBV9 and TRBJ2-7; 9 nucleotides line up with TRBD2. V was pared by 0 bases and J by 4 bases, with 11 bases of the junction left unmatched. CDR1 is SGDLS, CDR2 YYNGEE, per germline. This CDR3 region has 17 residues.

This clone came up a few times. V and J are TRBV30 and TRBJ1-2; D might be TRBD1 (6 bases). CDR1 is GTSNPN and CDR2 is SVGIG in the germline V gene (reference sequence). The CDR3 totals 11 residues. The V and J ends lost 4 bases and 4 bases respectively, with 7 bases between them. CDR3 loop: CAWTGVYGYTF. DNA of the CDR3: TGTGCCTGGACAGGGGTCTATGGCTACACCTTC.

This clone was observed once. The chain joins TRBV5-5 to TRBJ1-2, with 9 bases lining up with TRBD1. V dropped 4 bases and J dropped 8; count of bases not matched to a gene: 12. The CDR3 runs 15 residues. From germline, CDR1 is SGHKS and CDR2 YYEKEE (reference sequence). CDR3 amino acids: CASSSALTGGGGYTF. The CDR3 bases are TGTGCCAGCAGCAGCGCCCTGACAGGGGGTGGCGGCTACACCTTC.

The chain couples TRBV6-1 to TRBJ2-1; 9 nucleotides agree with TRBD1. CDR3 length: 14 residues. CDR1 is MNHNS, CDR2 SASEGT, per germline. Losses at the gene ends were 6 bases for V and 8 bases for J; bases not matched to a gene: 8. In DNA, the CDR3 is TGTGCCAGCAGGAAACAGGGGGCAGGCGATGAGCAGTTCTTC. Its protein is CASRKQGAGDEQFF.

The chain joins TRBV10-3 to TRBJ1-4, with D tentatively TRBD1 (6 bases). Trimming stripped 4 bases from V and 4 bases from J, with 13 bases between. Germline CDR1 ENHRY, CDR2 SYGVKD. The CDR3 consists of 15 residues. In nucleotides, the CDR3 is TGTGCCATCAGTGTGGAAACAGGGAGTAATGAAAAACTGTTTTTT. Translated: CAISVETGSNEKLFF.

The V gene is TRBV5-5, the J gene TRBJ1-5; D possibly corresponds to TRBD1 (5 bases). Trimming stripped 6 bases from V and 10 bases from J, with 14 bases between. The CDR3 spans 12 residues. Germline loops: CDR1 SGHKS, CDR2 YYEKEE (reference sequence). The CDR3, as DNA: TGTGCCAGCAACCGTCCAGGGAATCCCCAGCATTTT. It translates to CASNRPGNPQHF.

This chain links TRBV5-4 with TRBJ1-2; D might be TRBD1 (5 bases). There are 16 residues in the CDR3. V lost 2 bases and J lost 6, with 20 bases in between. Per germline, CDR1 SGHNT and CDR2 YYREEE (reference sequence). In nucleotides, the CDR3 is TGTGCCAGCAGCTTAGACATATCAAGACTAGGGGATGGCTACACCTTC. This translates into CASSLDISRLGDGYTF.

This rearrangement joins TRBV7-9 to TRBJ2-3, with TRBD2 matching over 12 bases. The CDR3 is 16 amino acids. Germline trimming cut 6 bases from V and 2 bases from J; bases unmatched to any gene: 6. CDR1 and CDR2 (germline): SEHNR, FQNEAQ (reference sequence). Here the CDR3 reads CASSQLAGGITDTQYF. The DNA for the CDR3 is TGTGCCAGCAGTCAACTAGCGGGGGGCATCACAGATACGCAGTATTTT.

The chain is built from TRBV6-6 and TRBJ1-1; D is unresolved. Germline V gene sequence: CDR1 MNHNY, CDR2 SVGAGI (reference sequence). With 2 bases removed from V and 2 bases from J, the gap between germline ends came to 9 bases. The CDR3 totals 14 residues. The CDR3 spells CASSYRQANTEAFF. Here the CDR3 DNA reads TGTGCCAGCAGTTACCGGCAGGCTAACACTGAAGCTTTCTTT.

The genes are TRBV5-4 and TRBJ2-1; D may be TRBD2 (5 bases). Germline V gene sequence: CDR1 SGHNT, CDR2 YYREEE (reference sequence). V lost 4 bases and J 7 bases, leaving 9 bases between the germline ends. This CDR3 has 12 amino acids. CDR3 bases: TGTGCCAGCAGCGCCCTAGCAAATGAGCAGTTCTTC. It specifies CASSALANEQFF. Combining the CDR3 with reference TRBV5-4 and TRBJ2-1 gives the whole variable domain ETGVTQSPTHLIKTRGQQVTLRCSSQSGHNTVSWYQQALGQGPQFIFQYYREEENGRGNFPPRFSGLQFPNYSSELNVNALELDDSALYLCASSALANEQFFGPGTRLTVL.

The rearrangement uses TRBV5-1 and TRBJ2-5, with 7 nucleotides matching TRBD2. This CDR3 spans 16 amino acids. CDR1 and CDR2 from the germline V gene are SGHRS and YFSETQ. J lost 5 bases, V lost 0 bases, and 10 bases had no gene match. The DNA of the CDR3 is TGCGCCAGCAGCTTGGGGGACTACACCAATGGGGAGACCCAGTACTTC. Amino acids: CASSLGDYTNGETQYF.

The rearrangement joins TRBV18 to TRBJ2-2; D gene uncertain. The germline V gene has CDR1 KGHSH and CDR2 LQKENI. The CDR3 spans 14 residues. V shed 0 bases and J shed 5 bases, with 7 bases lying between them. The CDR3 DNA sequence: TGTGCCAGCTCACCACCGCAGGTTACCGGGGAGCTGTTTTTT. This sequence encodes CASSPPQVTGELFF.

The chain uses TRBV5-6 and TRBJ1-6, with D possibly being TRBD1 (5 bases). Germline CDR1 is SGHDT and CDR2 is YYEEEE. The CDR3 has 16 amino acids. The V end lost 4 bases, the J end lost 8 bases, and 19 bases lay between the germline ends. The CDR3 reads CASSAEGRGPYSPLHF. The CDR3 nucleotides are TGTGCCAGCAGCGCCGAAGGAAGGGGTCCGTATTCACCCCTCCACTTT.

The CDR3 nucleotides read TGTGCCAGCAGTTTAGAGCTTTCCGGGACTAGCGGGAACTTCTACGAGCAGTACTTC. Amino acid sequence: CASSLELSGTSGNFYEQYF. V is TRBV27 and J is TRBJ2-7; 13 bases align to TRBD2. J was trimmed by 3 bases and V by 2 bases; bases with no gene match: 13. Per germline, CDR1 MNHEY and CDR2 SMNVEV (reference sequence). The CDR3 loop spans 19 amino acids.